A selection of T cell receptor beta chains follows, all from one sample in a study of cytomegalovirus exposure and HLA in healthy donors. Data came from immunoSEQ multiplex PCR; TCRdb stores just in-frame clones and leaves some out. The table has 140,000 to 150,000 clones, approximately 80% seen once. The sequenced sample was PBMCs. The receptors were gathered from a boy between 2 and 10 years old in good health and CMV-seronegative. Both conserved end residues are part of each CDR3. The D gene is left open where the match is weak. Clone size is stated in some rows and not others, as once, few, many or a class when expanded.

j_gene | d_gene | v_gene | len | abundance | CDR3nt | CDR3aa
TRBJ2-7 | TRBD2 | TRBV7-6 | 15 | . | TGTGCCAGCAGCCCCCGGGGGGGCCGAACCTACGAGCAGTACTTC | CASSPRGGRTYEQYF
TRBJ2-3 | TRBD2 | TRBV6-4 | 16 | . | TGTGCCAGCAGTGACGGGACTAGCGGGGGCACAGATACGCAGTATTTT | CASSDGTSGGTDTQYF
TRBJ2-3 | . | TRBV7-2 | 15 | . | TGTGCCAGCAGCTTTAATCAGGGGAGCACAGATACGCAGTATTTT | CASSFNQGSTDTQYF
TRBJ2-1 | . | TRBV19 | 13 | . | TGTGCCAGTAGGCCCCAGGGCTACAATGAGCAGTTCTTC | CASRPQGYNEQFF
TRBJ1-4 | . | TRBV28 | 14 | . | TGTGCCAGCAGCCCAGGAGGCCAAAATGAAAAACTGTTTTTT | CASSPGGQNEKLFF
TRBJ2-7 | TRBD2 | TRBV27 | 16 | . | TGTGCCAGCAGTAGCGGGAGAGATCTTGGTCGCGGCGAGCAGTACTTC | CASSSGRDLGRGEQYF
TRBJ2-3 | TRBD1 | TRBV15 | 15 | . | TGTGCCACCAGCGGAAGGACAGGGAAAGTGGATACGCAGTATTTT | CATSGRTGKVDTQYF
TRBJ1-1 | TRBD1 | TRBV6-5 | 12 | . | TGTGCCAGCAGCACCACAGGGGCCGAGGCTTTCTTT | CASSTTGAEAFF
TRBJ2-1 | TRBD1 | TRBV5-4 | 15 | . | TGTGCCAGCAGCTCCGGGACAGGGGAGGTCAATGAGCAGTTCTTC | CASSSGTGEVNEQFF
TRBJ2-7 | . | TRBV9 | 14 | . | TGTGCCAGCAGCGTAGTGGACAGTAGGGGCGAGCAGTACTTC | CASSVVDSRGEQYF
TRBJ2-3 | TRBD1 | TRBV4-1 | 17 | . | TGCGCCAGCAGCCAAGGGCGACCGGGACAGGACACAGATACGCAGTATTTT | CASSQGRPGQDTDTQYF
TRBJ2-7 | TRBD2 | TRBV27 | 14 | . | TGTGCCAGCGGCTCCGGGAGGGCGGTTCCCGAGCAGTACTTC | CASGSGRAVPEQYF
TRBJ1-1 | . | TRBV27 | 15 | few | TGTGCCAGCAGTTTATGCTCAGCGCCGAGGACTGAAGCTTTCTTT | CASSLCSAPRTEAFF
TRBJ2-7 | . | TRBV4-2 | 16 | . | TGTGCCAGCTCTGGCCCGATCCGGGAGTCCTCCTACGAGCAGTACTTC | CASSGPIRESSYEQYF
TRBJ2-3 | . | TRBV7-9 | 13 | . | TGTGCCAGCAGCCAGGGGAGCACAGATACGCAGTATTTT | CASSQGSTDTQYF
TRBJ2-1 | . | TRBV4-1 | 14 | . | TGCGCCAGCAGCCAAGCGGGCAGGGATGGTGAGCAGTTCTTC | CASSQAGRDGEQFF
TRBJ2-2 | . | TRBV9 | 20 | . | TGTGCCAGCAGCGTTCCCCTTGTTGGGCTGGGAGTTGATTACACCGGGGAGCTGTTTTTT | CASSVPLVGLGVDYTGELFF
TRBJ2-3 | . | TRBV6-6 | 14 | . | TGTGCCAGCATTACCCAGGGCGGCACAGATACGCAGTATTTT | CASITQGGTDTQYF
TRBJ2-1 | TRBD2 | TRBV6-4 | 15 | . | TGTGCCAGCAGTGACTCTGCGGGAGGAGGCAATGAGCAGTTCTTC | CASSDSAGGGNEQFF